A selection of T cell receptor beta chains follows, all from one sample in a study of T-cell memory formation after mild COVID-19. TCRdb itself ran the 5' RACE reads through MiXCR, one entry per CDR3 protein. In the table there are about 58,000 distinct CDR3 sequences, 25% to 35% of which are singletons. What was sequenced was PBMCs or a T cell subset sorted from them (not recorded which). Receptors were obtained from a young man who had mild COVID-19 (a few samples of this study predate the infection). Cell type and time point are not known. Each CDR3 is given without its conserved first and last residue. D genes are given only for firm matches.

v_call	d_call	cdr3_length	j_call	cdr3_aa
TRBV4-2	-	13	TRBJ1-4	ASSQDPTSLEKLF
TRBV6-2/TRBV6-3	-	12	TRBJ1-5	ASSYSGGAEPQH
TRBV7-9	-	10	TRBJ1-1	ASQSGGREAF
TRBV12-3/TRBV12-4	-	14	TRBJ1-5	ASSLSRFSSNQPQH
TRBV6-2/TRBV6-3	TRBD2	12	TRBJ2-1	ASSYGLAADEQF
TRBV5-5	TRBD1	12	TRBJ2-1	ASSWFTGDNEQF
TRBV4-3	-	11	TRBJ2-1	ASSQDTGDEQF
TRBV7-7	TRBD1	13	TRBJ1-3	ASSPGQGAGNTIY
TRBV7-2	-	13	TRBJ2-2	ASTRRGAGTGELF
TRBV6-4	TRBD1	13	TRBJ2-1	ASSDRTGAIDEQF
TRBV6-6	-	13	TRBJ2-3	ASSHTSPSTDTQY
TRBV9	-	12	TRBJ2-5	ASSPPGLAQTQY
TRBV11-2	-	11	TRBJ2-3	ASSWGRGDTQY
TRBV7-9	TRBD2	15	TRBJ2-5	ASSLGTSGETQETQY
TRBV24-1	-	11	TRBJ1-1	ATSEAGGTEAF
TRBV6-6	-	10	TRBJ1-1	ASSYSRGEAF
TRBV11-2	TRBD1	15	TRBJ2-5	ASSFGQGGIGQETQY
TRBV4-1	-	10	TRBJ2-4	ASSLAGDIQY
TRBV25-1	TRBD1	14	TRBJ1-3	ASSETIRGPGNTIY
TRBV5-6	-	13	TRBJ1-6	ASSLGPWGNSPLH
TRBV27	-	15	TRBJ1-4	ASSFLPSPTTNEKLF
TRBV19	-	13	TRBJ2-1	ASKLGSGSYNEQF
TRBV29-1	-	10	TRBJ1-1	SVAVMNTEAF
TRBV19	TRBD1	13	TRBJ1-1	ASSLSDRGNTEAF
TRBV4-3	TRBD1	13	TRBJ2-1	ASSAQDRGGNEQF
TRBV24-1	-	10	TRBJ1-2	ATSVGGYGYT
TRBV6-5	-	11	TRBJ1-5	ASSYSRGQPQH
TRBV12-3/TRBV12-4	-	11	TRBJ2-2	ASSPEEAGELF
TRBV7-9	-	11	TRBJ2-5	ASSRQPQETQY
TRBV2	-	14	TRBJ2-4	ASSEALLGTKNIQY
TRBV5-1	TRBD1	14	TRBJ2-2	ASSLSSPGGTGELF
TRBV7-6	TRBD1	14	TRBJ2-1	ASSLADRGYYNEQF
TRBV7-3	TRBD1	13	TRBJ1-4	ASSLTGGVGEKLF
TRBV4-1	-	12	TRBJ2-1	ASSQGGLAGEQF
TRBV7-6	TRBD2	13	TRBJ2-3	ASSSGLSYTDTQY
TRBV7-9	TRBD1	15	TRBJ2-2	ASSERGQGAQGGELF
TRBV4-1	TRBD1	13	TRBJ2-7	ASSSRDRGGHEQY
TRBV5-1	-	16	TRBJ2-1	ASSLDPGTLSSYNEQF
TRBV2	TRBD2	18	TRBJ2-3	ASSDPLESGGPNPTDTQY
TRBV20-1	-	11	TRBJ2-1	RAPQGGASEQF
TRBV15	-	12	TRBJ1-3	ATSREGPRNTIY
TRBV7-9	-	13	TRBJ2-1	ASSFTGFAYNEQF
TRBV12-5	TRBD2	14	TRBJ2-3	ASGLGAGGHTDTQY
TRBV3-1	TRBD2	14	TRBJ2-3	ASSQLAGGSTDTQY
TRBV9	-	13	TRBJ1-2	ASSPGGRGGDGYT
TRBV7-9	TRBD2	12	TRBJ2-7	ASSQTSGTYEQY
TRBV2	-	9	TRBJ2-7	ASNPGYEQY
TRBV6-2/TRBV6-3	-	11	TRBJ1-2	ASSYSRGDGYT
TRBV6-2/TRBV6-3	-	12	TRBJ1-1	ASTISGDYTEAF
TRBV4-3	-	11	TRBJ2-4	ASSLTTKNIQY